These 18 T cell receptor beta chains were sequenced from one sample in a study of cytomegalovirus exposure and HLA in healthy donors. The PCR made use of 60 Vbeta and 13 Jbeta primers. Sequencing used immunoSEQ multiplex PCR; TCRdb keeps in-frame clones, though not all of them. The sample holds about 140,000 clones; approximately 79% are singletons and the top ten take less than 1.5%. The sample was PBMCs. These receptors all stem from a female donor in good health and CMV-seronegative.

The chain couples TRBV13 to TRBJ1-4; TRBD1 is a possible D gene (6 bases). Germline loops: CDR1 PRHDT, CDR2 FYEKMQ (reference sequence). The CDR3 totals 13 residues. V lost 3 bases and J lost 5, with 7 bases in between. This CDR3 is CASSFGQNEKLFF. DNA of the CDR3: TGTGCCAGCAGCTTCGGACAGAATGAAAAACTGTTTTTT.

V is TRBV7-9 and J is TRBJ2-3; possible D gene TRBD2, 6 bases. Germline loops: CDR1 SEHNR, CDR2 FQNEAQ (reference sequence). Trimming took off 1 base at V and 1 base at J, with 12 bases between the two ends. The CDR3 spans 16 residues. The CDR3 nucleotides read TGTGCCAGCAGCTTAGGGACCGGGACTCGCACAGATACGCAGTATTTT. It specifies CASSLGTGTRTDTQYF.

J is TRBJ1-3 and V is TRBV5-3, with unresolved D. TRBV5-3 qualifies as an ORF whose function is uncertain. This CDR3 has 14 amino acids. V lost 2 bases and J 4 bases, leaving 10 bases between the germline ends. The CDR3 nucleotides read TGTGCCAGAAGCTTCGCAGGCTTCGGAAACACCATATATTTT. It specifies CARSFAGFGNTIYF.

The rearrangement uses TRBV7-2 and TRBJ2-3; 11 bases are a match to TRBD2. The CDR3 loop spans 16 amino acids. CDR1 is SGHTA, CDR2 FQGNSA, per germline. The J segment lost 2 bases and the V segment lost 4 bases, leaving 5 bases of the junction unmatched. CDR3 sequence: CASSSLAGGFTDTQYF. CDR3 in DNA: TGTGCCAGCAGCTCGCTAGCGGGAGGCTTCACAGATACGCAGTATTTT.

The gene calls are TRBV28 and TRBJ1-5, with TRBD1 matching 9 bases. V shed 6 bases and J 6 bases; nucleotides not matched to a gene: 9. CDR1 MDHEN and CDR2 SYDVKM come from the germline V gene. This CDR3 has 15 amino acids. CDR3 loop: CASRTGTGIVQPQHF. CDR3 DNA sequence: TGTGCCAGCAGAACCGGGACAGGGATAGTTCAGCCCCAGCATTTT.

This chain links TRBV11-2 with TRBJ1-2; TRBD1 matches at 9 bases. Germline loops: CDR1 SGHAT, CDR2 FQNNGV. This CDR3 contains 14 residues. The J segment lost 1 base and the V segment lost 6 bases, leaving 3 bases of the junction unmatched. CDR3 nucleotide sequence: TGTGCCAGCAGACCGGGACAGGGTAACTATGGCTACACCTTC. It codes for CASRPGQGNYGYTF.

V and J are TRBV7-9 and TRBJ2-1, with D possibly TRBD2 on 6 matching bases. The CDR3 has 12 amino acids. Deletions cut 5 bases from V and 10 bases from J, with 12 bases between. Germline V gene sequence: CDR1 SEHNR, CDR2 FQNEAQ (reference sequence). The CDR3 reads CASSIGGREQFF. The CDR3, as DNA: TGTGCCAGCAGCATTGGGGGGAGAGAGCAGTTCTTC.

The chain links TRBV28 to TRBJ1-5; a possible D gene is TRBD1 (6 bases). The germline CDR1 and CDR2 sequences are MDHEN and SYDVKM. The CDR3 is 14 residues long. Trimming removed 6 bases at V and 3 bases at J, with 12 bases between. CDR3: CASSPQGFNQPQHF. CDR3 in DNA: TGTGCCAGCAGCCCACAGGGTTTCAATCAGCCCCAGCATTTT.

This clone was recorded a few times. This chain joins TRBV30 and TRBJ1-2; 10 nucleotides line up with TRBD1. The V gene end was trimmed by 3 bases and the J gene end by 4 bases; junction bases not matched to a gene: 14. Per the germline V gene, CDR1 is GTSNPN and CDR2 is SVGIG (reference sequence). The CDR3 is made up of 17 amino acids. The DNA for the CDR3 is TGTGCCTGGAGCCCGTCGGGACAGGGGACCTCTGCCTATGGCTACACCTTC. It specifies CAWSPSGQGTSAYGYTF.

V is TRBV27 and J is TRBJ1-4; TRBD1 might be the D (5 bases). Germline CDR1 MNHEY, CDR2 SMNVEV (reference sequence). Between the trimmed V and J ends, which lost 0 bases and 8 bases, there was a span of 13 bases. This CDR3 comprises 15 residues. The CDR3 loop reads CASSLSSGVGEKLFF. CDR3 DNA: TGTGCCAGCAGTTTATCATCGGGGGTAGGGGAAAAACTGTTTTTT.

The CDR3 coding sequence is TGTGCCAGCAGCTTATCGGGGGTAGTCCCAGGCTTTGCCAGCTCCTACAATGAGCAGTTCTTC. Translating it yields CASSLSGVVPGFASSYNEQFF. The V and J genes are TRBV7-3 and TRBJ2-1, with D possibly being TRBD2 (6 bases). This CDR3 contains 21 residues. Looked up from germline, CDR1 is SGHTA and CDR2 is FQGTGA. V was cut by 2 bases and J by 0 bases, with 26 bases left in between.

This clone was seen only a few times. The J gene is TRBJ2-1, the V gene TRBV2, with D possibly being TRBD1 (5 bases). The germline gives CDR1 SNHLY, CDR2 FYNNEI. V was cut by 6 bases and J by 3 bases, with 6 bases left in between. CDR3 size: 12 residues. CDR3 amino acids: CASRDIYNEQFF. CDR3 nucleotides: TGTGCCAGCAGGGACATCTACAATGAGCAGTTCTTC.

J is TRBJ2-7 and V is TRBV2; 9 bases are a match to TRBD1. V was clipped by 5 bases and J by 0 bases; unmatched bases: 2. This CDR3 region has 14 residues. Germline CDR1 is SNHLY and CDR2 is FYNNEI. The CDR3 DNA follows: TGTGCCAGCAGTCTGGACAGGGGCTCCTACGAGCAGTACTTC. Translating it yields CASSLDRGSYEQYF.

This clone was observed a single time. The V and J genes are TRBV28 and TRBJ2-7, with D hard to call. The CDR3 is 15 residues long. Trimming shortened V by 4 bases and J by 4 bases, and 17 bases separated the two germline ends. Germline V CDR1 and CDR2: MDHEN, SYDVKM. The CDR3 reads CASSYYGSKTYEQYF. The CDR3 DNA reads TGTGCCAGCAGTTACTACGGATCGAAAACGTACGAGCAGTACTTC. Drawing the rest from reference TRBV28 and TRBJ2-7, the complete variable domain is DVKVTQSSRYLVKRTGEKVFLECVQDMDHENMFWYRQDPGLGLRLIYFSYDVKMKEKGDIPEGYSVSREKKERFSLILESASTNQTSMYLCASSYYGSKTYEQYFGPGTRLTVT.

J is TRBJ2-1 and V is TRBV7-9; TRBD2 aligns across 11 bases. Germline values: CDR1 SEHNR, CDR2 FQNEAQ (reference sequence). The V gene end was trimmed by 6 bases and the J gene end by 0 bases; junction bases not matched to a gene: 10. The CDR3 sequence is 18 residues long. The CDR3 loop reads CASSSGLAGPNSYNEQFF. The CDR3 nucleotides are TGTGCCAGCAGTTCAGGACTAGCGGGTCCGAACTCCTACAATGAGCAGTTCTTC. Full variable domain (remainder filled in from reference TRBV7-9 and TRBJ2-1): DTGVSQNPRHKITKRGQNVTFRCDPISEHNRLYWYRQTLGQGPEFLTYFQNEAQLEKSRLLSDRFSAERPKGSFSTLEIQRTEQGDSAMYLCASSSGLAGPNSYNEQFFGPGTRLTVL.

J is TRBJ1-2 and V is TRBV4-2; TRBD1 matches at 8 bases. The CDR3 covers 17 residues. In germline, CDR1 is LGHNA, CDR2 YNFKEQ. The V segment lost 0 bases and the J segment 0 bases; nucleotides outside the gene matches: 6. The CDR3 reads CASSQEKRTGPNYGYTF. The CDR3 coding sequence is TGTGCCAGCAGCCAAGAGAAGCGGACAGGGCCTAACTATGGCTACACCTTC.

This clone is a singleton in its sample. This sequence joins TRBV27 and TRBJ1-5; TRBD1 agrees at 7 bases. Germline loops: CDR1 MNHEY, CDR2 SMNVEV (reference sequence). The CDR3 extends over 15 amino acids. V lost 4 bases and J lost 1; bases outside the gene matches: 4. The CDR3 loop is CASSSTGISNQPQHF. In DNA, the CDR3 is TGTGCCAGCAGTTCGACAGGGATAAGCAATCAGCCCCAGCATTTT.

The rearrangement links TRBV28 to TRBJ2-7, with a tentative D call TRBD1 (6 bases). Germline V gene lookup returns CDR1 MDHEN and CDR2 SYDVKM. The CDR3 has 15 residues. V was pared by 10 bases and J by 3 bases, with 22 bases between. The chain's CDR3 is CATKPEGRGGYEQYF. CDR3 sequence (DNA): TGTGCCACCAAACCTGAGGGCAGGGGCGGCTACGAGCAGTACTTC. Full variable domain (rest looked up from reference TRBV28 and TRBJ2-7): DVKVTQSSRYLVKRTGEKVFLECVQDMDHENMFWYRQDPGLGLRLIYFSYDVKMKEKGDIPEGYSVSREKKERFSLILESASTNQTSMYLCATKPEGRGGYEQYFGPGTRLTVT.